Given below is one TCR beta chain in context. In this sample, this clone turned up a few times. Its cognate antigen has yet to be identified. Base qualities are not recorded, but no much larger clone differs from it by a single base. The immunoSEQ Assay, a bias-controlled multiplex PCR, was used to amplify TCRbeta CDR3 regions from genomic DNA. In the original analysis: Nucleated cell counts per sample were estimated from amplification of reference gene primers within the assay. To quantify the absolute abundance of each unique TCRbeta CDR3 rearrangement, sequence reads were collapsed and filtered. For each sample, productive Simpson clonality was calculated as the square root of Simpson's diversity index across productive rearrangements. Not all clones reach the TCRdb copy of this immuneACCESS table, which keeps in-frame sequences only. Checked studies attribute under half of the gap to unresolved V genes and leave the rest unexplained. The DNA was the basis for D and trimming; V, J and clone size are from that table. Recorded for this sample are some 150,000 clones; approximately 86% of them occurred a single time. The ten largest clonotypes hold about 1.5% of the sample.

The record originates from a study of blood T cell repertoires in COVID-19 (TCRdb year 2020). General notes on the study: Samples covering the acute and convalescent phases of COVID-19 were provided by collaborators in the United States, Italy and Spain. Nearly every sample came with metadata listing a de-identified subject ID, COVID-19 status, age in years and sex. A freely available public database, intended as a resource for researchers studying the immune response to SARS-CoV-2, is where the repertoires were released. Where available, HLA class I and class II types were taken from metadata supplied by the sample provider and were not determined by assay-based typing. Subjects who had been exposed to COVID-19, were actively infected with it, or had recovered from it provided the deeply sampled blood TCRbeta repertoires that made up the dataset. The samples were drawn from the first 160 participants of the ongoing ImmuneRACE study and from 1,200 or so subjects provided by 6 global collaborators. The prospective study material was composed of cDNA or gDNA derived from T cells, B-cell-depleted T cells, or PBMCs.

The collaborating institutions used their own protocols to collect whole blood in K2EDTA tubes. Collaborator samples were shipped for TCRbeta analysis as frozen whole blood, isolated PBMCs, or DNA extracted from either sample type. Inclusive of the bounding cysteine and phenylalanine, the CDR3 is 15 residues long. Only the CDR3 region is kept as DNA, spanning 45 bases read in frame from base 1. As encoded in the germline V gene (reference sequence), CDR1 is LNHDA while CDR2 is SQIVND. For this chain, trimming is 4 bases at the V end and 4 bases at the J end, and the number of junction bases without a gene match is 9. Findings and caveats that apply to the study as a whole: How much clinical and demographic metadata was included differed by source and by participant, and the metadata was provided uncurated.

The specimen was peripheral blood. The sequence joins TRBV19 to TRBJ1-1; TRBD1 aligns with 7 central bases. This receptor was identified in a woman aged 55-69 years with acute or convalescent COVID-19. The CDR3 has the sequence CASSTHRGLSTEAFF. The nucleotide sequence is TGTGCCAGTAGTACCCACAGGGGTCTAAGCACTGAAGCTTTCTTT.